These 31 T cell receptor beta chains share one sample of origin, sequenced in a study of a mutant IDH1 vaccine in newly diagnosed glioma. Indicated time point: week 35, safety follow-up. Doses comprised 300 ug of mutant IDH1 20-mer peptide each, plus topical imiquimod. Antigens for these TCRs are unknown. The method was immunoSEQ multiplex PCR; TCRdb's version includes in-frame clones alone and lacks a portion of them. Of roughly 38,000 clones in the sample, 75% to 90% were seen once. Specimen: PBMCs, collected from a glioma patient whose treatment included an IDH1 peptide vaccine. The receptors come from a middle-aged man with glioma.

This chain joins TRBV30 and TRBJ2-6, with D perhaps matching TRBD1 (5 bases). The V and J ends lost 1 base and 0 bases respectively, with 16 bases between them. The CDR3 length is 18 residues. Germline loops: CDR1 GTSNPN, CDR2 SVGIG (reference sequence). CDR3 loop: CAWSEIYGHLSGANVLTF. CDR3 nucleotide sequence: TGTGCCTGGAGTGAAATTTACGGACACCTCTCTGGGGCCAACGTCCTGACTTTC.

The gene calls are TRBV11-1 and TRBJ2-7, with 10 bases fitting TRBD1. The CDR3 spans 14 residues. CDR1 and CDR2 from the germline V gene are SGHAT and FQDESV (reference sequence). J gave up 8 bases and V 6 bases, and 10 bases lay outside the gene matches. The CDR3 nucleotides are TGTGCCAGCAGGAGGGGGACAGGGGATTACCAGCAGTACTTC. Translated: CASRRGTGDYQQYF.

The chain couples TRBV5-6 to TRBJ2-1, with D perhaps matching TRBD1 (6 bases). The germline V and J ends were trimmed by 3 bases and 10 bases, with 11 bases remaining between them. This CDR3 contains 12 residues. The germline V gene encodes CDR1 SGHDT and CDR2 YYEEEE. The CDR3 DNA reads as TGTGCCAGCAGCTCCGGACAGTTGGAGCAGTTCTTC. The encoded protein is CASSSGQLEQFF.

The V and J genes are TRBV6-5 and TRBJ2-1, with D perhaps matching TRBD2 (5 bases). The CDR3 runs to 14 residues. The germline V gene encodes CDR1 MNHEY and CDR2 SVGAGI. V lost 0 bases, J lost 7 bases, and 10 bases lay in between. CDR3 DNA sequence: TGTGCCAGCAGTTACTCGGGGAGCGTAAATGAGCAGTTCTTC. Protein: CASSYSGSVNEQFF.

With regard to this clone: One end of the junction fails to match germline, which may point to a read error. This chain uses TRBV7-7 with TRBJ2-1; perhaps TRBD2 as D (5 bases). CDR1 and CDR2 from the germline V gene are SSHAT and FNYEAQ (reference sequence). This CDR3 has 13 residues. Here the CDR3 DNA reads TGTGCTAGCAGCTTGTTATGGACGACTAAGCAGTTCTTC. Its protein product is CASSLLWTTKQFF.

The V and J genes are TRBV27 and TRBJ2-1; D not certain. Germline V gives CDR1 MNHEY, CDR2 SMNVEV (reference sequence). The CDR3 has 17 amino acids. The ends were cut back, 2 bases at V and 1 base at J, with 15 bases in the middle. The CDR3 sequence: CASSLPPGSASYNEQFF. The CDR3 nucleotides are TGTGCCAGCAGTTTACCCCCCGGAAGCGCGTCCTACAATGAGCAGTTCTTC.

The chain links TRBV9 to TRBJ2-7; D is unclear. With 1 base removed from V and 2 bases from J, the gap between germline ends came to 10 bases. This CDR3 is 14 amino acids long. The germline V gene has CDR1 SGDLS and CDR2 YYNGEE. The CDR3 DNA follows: TGTGCCAGCAGCGTATTCGGCGGAACCTACGAGCAGTACTTC. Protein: CASSVFGGTYEQYF.

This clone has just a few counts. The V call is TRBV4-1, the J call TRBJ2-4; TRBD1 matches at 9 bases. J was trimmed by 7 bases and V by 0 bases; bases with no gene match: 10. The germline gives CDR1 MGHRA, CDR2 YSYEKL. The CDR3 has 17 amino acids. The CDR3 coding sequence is TGCGCCAGCAGCCAAGAGGGACAGGGACGAAATACCAACATTCAGTACTTC. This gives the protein CASSQEGQGRNTNIQYF.

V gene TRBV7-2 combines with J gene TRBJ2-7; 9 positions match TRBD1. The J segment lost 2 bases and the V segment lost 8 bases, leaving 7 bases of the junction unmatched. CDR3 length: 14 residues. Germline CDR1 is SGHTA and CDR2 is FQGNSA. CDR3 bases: TGTGCCAGCCAGTACCGACAGGGGGCCTACGAGCAGTACGTC. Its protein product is CASQYRQGAYEQYV.

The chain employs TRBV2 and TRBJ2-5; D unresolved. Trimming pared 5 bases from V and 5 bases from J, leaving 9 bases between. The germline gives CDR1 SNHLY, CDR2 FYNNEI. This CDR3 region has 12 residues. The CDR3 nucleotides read TGTGCCAGCAGTCGCATTGAGGAGACCCAGTACTTC. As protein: CASSRIEETQYF.

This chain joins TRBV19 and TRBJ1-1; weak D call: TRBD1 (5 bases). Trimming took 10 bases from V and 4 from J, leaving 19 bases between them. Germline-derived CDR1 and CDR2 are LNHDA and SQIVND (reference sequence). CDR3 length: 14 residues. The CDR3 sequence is CATRDGRRSTEAFF. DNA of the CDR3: TGTGCCACTCGGGACGGTCGCCGCTCCACTGAAGCTTTCTTT.

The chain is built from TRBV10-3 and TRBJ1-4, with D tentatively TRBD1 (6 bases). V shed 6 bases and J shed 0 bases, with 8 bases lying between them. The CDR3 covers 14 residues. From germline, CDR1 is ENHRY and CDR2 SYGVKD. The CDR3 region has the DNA TGTGCCATCAGACAGGGTGCAACTAATGAAAAACTGTTTTTT. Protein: CAIRQGATNEKLFF.

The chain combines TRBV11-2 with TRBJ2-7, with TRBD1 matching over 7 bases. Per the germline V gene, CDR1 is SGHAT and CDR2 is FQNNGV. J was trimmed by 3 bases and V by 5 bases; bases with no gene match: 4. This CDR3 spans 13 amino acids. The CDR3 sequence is CASSRDSHYEQYF. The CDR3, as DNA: TGTGCCAGCAGCCGGGACAGCCACTACGAGCAGTACTTC. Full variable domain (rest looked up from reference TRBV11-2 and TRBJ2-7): EAGVAQSPRYKIIEKRQSVAFWCNPISGHATLYWYQQILGQGPKLLIQFQNNGVVDDSQLPKDRFSAERLKGVDSTLKIQPAKLEDSAVYLCASSRDSHYEQYFGPGTRLTVT.

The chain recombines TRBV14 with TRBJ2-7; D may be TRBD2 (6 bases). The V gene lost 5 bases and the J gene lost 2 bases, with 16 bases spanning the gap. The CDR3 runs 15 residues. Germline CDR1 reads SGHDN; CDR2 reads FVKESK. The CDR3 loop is CASSSRRGLTYEQYF. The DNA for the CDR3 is TGTGCCAGCAGCTCGCGGCGGGGATTGACCTACGAGCAGTACTTC.

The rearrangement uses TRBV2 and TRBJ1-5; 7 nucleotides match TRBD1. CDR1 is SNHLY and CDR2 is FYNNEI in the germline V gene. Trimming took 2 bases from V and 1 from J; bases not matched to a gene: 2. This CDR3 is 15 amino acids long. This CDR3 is CASSERGLSNQPQHF. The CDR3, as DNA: TGTGCCAGCAGTGAAAGGGGGCTGAGCAATCAGCCCCAGCATTTT. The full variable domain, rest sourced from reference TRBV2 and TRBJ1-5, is EPEVTQTPSHQVTQMGQEVILRCVPISNHLYFYWYRQILGQKVEFLVSFYNNEISEKSEIFDDQFSVERPDGSNFTLKIRSTKLEDSAMYFCASSERGLSNQPQHFGDGTRLSIL.

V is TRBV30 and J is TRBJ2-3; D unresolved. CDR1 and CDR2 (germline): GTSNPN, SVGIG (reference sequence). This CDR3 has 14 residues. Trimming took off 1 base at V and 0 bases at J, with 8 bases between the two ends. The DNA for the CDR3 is TGTGCCTGGAGTGGAGTCGTCAGCACAGATACGCAGTATTTT. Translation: CAWSGVVSTDTQYF. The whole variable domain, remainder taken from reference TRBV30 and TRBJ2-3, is SQTIHQWPATLVQPVGSPLSLECTVEGTSNPNLYWYRQAAGRGLQLLFYSVGIGQISSEVPQNLSASRPQDRQFILSSKKLLLSDSGFYLCAWSGVVSTDTQYFGPGTRLTVL.

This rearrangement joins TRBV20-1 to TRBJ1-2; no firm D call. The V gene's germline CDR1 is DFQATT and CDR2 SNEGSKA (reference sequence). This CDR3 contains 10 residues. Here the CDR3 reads CMTALYGYTF. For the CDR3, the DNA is TGCATGACGGCCCTCTATGGCTACACCTTC.

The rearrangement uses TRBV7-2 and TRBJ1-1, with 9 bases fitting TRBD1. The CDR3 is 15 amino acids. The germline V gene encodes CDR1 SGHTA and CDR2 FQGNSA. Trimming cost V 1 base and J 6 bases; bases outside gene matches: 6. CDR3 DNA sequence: TGTGCCAGCAGCTTAGGGACAGGGGTAAGGGCTGAAGCTTTCTTT. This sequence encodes CASSLGTGVRAEAFF.

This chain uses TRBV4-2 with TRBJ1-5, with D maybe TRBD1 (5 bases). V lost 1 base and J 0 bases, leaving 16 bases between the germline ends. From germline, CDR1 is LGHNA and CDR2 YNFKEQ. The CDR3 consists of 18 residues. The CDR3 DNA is TGTGCCAGCAGCCAAGCGGGGCAGGGAGGCAATAGCAATCAGCCCCAGCATTTT. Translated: CASSQAGQGGNSNQPQHF.

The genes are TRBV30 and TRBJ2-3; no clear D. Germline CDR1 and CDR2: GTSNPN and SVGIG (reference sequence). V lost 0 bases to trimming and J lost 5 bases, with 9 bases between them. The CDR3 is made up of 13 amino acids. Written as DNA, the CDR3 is TGTGCCTGGAGTGTAAACCAGCTAGATACGCAGTATTTT. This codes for CAWSVNQLDTQYF.

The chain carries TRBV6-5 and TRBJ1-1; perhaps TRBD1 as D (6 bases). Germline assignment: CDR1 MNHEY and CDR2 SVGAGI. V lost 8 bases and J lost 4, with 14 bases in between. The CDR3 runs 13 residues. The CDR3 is CASGQRRSTEAFF. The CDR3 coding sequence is TGTGCCAGCGGACAGAGGAGATCCACTGAAGCTTTCTTT.

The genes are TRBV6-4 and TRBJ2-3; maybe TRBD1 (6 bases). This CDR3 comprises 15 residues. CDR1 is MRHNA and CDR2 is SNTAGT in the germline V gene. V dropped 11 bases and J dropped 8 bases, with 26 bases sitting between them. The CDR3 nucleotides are TGTGCCGGGCTTGGAGGACAGTCCGGTGGGGGTACGCAGTATTTT. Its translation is CAGLGGQSGGGTQYF.

CDR3 nucleotides: TGTGCCAGCAGACGCGACGGTTCGGTCGGAGATACGCAGTATTTT. Translating it yields CASRRDGSVGDTQYF. This sequence joins TRBV28 and TRBJ2-3; no reliable D call. Germline V CDR1 and CDR2: MDHEN, SYDVKM. CDR3 size: 15 residues. Trimming left V 6 bases short and J 5 bases short, with 18 bases between.

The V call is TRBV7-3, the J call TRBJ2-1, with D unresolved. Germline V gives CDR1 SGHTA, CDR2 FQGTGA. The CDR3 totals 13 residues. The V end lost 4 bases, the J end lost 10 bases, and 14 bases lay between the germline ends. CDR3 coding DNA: TGTGCCAGCAGCTCTGGACCCAGCAGAGAGCAGTTCTTC. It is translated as CASSSGPSREQFF.

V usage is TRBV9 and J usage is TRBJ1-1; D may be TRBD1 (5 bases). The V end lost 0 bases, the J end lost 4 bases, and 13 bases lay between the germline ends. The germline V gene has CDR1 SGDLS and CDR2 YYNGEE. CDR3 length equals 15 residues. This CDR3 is CASSVATGVGTEAFF. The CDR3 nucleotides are TGTGCCAGCAGCGTAGCTACGGGGGTGGGCACTGAAGCTTTCTTT.

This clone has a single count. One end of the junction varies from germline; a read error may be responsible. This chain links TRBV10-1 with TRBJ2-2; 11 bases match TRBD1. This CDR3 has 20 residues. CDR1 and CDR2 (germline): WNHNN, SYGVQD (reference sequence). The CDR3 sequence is CASGRYASGTGGSLMWGAVF. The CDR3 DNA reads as TGCGCCAGCGGCAGATACGCGTCCGGGACAGGGGGATCCCTCATGTGGGGAGCTGTTTTT.

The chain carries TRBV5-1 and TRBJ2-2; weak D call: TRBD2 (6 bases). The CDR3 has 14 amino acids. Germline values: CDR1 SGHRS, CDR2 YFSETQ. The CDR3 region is CTSAEGPNTGELFF. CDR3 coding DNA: TGCACCTCGGCGGAGGGACCCAACACCGGGGAGCTGTTTTTT.

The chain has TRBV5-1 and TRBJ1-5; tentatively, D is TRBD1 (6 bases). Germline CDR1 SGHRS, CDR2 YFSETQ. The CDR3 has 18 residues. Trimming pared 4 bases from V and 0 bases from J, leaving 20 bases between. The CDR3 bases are TGCGCCAGCAGCCCCCTACCGAGGGGGGGGAATAGCAATCAGCCCCAGCATTTT. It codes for CASSPLPRGGNSNQPQHF.

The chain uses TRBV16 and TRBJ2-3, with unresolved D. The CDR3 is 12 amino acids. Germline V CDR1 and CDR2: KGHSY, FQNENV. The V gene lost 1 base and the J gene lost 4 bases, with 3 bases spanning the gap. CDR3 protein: CASSQFPDTQYF. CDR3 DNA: TGTGCCAGCAGCCAATTTCCAGATACGCAGTATTTT.

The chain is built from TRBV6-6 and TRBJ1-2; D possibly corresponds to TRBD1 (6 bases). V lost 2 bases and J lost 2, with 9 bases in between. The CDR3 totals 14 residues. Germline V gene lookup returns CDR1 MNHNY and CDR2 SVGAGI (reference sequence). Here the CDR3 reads CASSYAGVNYGYTF. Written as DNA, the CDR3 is TGTGCCAGCAGTTACGCAGGGGTCAACTATGGCTACACCTTC.

CDR3 loop: CASSIAGSYNYGYTF. The CDR3 DNA reads TGTGCCAGTAGTATAGCAGGCAGCTATAACTATGGCTACACCTTC. This chain links TRBV19 with TRBJ1-2; D not resolved. Germline-derived CDR1 and CDR2 are LNHDA and SQIVND (reference sequence). The CDR3 sequence is 15 residues long. V was clipped by 1 base and J by 1 base, with 10 bases between them.